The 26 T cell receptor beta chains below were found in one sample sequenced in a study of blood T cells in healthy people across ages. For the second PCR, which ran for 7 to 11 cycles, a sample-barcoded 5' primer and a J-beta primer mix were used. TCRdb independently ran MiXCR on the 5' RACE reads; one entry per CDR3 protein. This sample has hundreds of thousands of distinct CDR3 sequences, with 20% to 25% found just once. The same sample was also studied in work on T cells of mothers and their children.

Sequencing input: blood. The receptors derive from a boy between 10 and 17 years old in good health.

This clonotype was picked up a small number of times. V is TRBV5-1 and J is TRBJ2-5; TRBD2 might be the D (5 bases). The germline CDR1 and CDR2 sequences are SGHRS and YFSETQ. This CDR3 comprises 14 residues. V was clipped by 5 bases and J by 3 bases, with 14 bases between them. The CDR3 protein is CASRKASAEETQYF. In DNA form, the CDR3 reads TGCGCCAGCAGGAAGGCCTCAGCGGAAGAGACCCAGTACTTC.

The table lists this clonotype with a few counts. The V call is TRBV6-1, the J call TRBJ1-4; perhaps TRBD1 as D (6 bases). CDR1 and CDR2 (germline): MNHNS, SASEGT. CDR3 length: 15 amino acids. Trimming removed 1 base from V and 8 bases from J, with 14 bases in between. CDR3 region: CASSEVGGAREKLFF. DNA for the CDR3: TGTGCCAGCAGTGAAGTCGGGGGGGCGCGAGAAAAACTGTTTTTT.

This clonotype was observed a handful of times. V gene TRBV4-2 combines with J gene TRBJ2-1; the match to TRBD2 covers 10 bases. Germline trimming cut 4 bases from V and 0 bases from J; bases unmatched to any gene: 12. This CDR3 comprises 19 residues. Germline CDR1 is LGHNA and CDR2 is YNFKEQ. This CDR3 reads CASSPYFGLAESSYNEQFF. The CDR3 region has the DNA TGTGCCAGCAGCCCCTATTTCGGACTAGCGGAAAGCTCCTACAATGAGCAGTTCTTC.

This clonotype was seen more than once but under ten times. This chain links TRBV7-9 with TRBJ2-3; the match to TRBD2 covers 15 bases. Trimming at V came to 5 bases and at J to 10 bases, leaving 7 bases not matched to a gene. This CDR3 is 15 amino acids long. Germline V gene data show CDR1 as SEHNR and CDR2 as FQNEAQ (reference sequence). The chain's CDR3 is CASSAPGTSGRSQYF. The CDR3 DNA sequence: TGTGCCAGCAGCGCACCCGGGACTAGCGGGAGGTCGCAGTATTTT.

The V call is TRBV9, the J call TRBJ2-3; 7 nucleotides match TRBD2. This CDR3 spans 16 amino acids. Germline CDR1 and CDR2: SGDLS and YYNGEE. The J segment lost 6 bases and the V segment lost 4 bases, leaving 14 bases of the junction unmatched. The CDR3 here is CASSPDSGRELDTQYF. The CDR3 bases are TGTGCCAGCAGCCCCGACTCCGGGCGGGAGTTGGATACGCAGTATTTT.

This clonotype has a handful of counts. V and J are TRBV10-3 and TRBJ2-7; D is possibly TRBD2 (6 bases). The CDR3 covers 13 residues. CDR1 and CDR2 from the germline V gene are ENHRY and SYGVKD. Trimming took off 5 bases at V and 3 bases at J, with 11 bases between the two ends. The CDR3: CAISPGVDYEQYF. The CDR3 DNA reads TGTGCCATCAGTCCGGGGGTGGACTACGAGCAGTACTTC.

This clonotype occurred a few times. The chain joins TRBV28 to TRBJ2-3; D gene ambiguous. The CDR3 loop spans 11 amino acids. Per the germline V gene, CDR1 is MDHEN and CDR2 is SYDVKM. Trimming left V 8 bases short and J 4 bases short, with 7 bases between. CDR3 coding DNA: TGTGCCAGCCCTGGGCCAGATACGCAGTATTTT. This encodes CASPGPDTQYF.

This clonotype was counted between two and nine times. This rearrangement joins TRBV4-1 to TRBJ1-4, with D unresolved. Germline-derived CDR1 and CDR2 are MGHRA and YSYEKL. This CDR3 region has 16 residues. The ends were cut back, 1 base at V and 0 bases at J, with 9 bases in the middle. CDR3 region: CASSQAHSATNEKLFF. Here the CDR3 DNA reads TGCGCCAGCAGCCAAGCGCATTCTGCAACTAATGAAAAACTGTTTTTT.

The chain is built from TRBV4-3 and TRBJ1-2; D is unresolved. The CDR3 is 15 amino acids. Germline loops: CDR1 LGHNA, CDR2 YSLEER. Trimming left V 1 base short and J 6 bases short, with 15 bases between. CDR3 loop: CASSQGARYGDGYTF. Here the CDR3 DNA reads TGCGCCAGCAGCCAAGGCGCCCGTTACGGAGATGGCTACACCTTC.

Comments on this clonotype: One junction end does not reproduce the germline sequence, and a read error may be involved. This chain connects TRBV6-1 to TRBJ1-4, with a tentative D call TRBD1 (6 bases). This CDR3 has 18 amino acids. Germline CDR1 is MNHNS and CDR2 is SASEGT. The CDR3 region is CTSSPQGVGGATNEKLFF. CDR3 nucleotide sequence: TGTACCAGCAGTCCACAGGGAGTAGGGGGTGCAACTAATGAAAAACTGTTTTTT.

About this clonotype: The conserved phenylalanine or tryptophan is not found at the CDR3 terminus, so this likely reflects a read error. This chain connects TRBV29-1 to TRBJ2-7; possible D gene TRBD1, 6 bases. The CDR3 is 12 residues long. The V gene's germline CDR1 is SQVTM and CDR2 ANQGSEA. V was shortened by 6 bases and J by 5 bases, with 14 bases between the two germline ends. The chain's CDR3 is CSVAGASNEQYL. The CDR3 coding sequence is TGCAGCGTAGCAGGGGCTAGCAACGAGCAGTACCTC.

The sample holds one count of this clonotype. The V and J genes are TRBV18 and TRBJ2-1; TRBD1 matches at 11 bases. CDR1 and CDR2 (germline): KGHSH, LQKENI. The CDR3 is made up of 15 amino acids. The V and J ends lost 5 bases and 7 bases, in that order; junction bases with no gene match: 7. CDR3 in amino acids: CASSTGQGAMNEQFF. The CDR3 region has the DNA TGTGCCAGCTCAACCGGACAGGGGGCAATGAATGAGCAGTTCTTC.

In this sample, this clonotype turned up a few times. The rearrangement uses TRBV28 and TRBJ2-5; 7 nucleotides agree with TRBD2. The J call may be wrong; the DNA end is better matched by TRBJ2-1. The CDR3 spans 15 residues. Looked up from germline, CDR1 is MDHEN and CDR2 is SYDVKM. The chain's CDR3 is CASSPSAGDYNEQFF. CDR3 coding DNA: TGTGCCAGCAGTCCCTCGGCGGGAGATTACAATGAGCAGTTCTTC.

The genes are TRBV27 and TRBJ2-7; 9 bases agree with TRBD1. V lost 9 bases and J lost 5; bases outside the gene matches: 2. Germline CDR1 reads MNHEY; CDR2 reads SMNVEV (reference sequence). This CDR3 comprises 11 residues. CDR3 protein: CASNRGHEQYF. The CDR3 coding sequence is TGTGCCAGTAACAGGGGGCACGAGCAGTACTTC.

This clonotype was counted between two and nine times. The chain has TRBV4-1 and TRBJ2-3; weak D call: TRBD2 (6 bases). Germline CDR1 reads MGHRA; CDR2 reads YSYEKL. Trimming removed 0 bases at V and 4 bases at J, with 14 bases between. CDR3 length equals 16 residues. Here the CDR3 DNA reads TGCGCCAGCAGCCAAGAGGAACTAGCATCCGCAGATACGCAGTATTTT. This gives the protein CASSQEELASADTQYF.

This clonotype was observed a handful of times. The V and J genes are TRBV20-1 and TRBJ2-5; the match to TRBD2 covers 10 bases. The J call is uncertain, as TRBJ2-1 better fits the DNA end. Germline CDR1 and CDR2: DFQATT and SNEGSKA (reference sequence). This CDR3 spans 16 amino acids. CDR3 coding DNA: TGCAGTGCTAGAGCTGGGACTAGCGTCATCTACAATGAGCAGTTCTTC. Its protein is CSARAGTSVIYNEQFF.

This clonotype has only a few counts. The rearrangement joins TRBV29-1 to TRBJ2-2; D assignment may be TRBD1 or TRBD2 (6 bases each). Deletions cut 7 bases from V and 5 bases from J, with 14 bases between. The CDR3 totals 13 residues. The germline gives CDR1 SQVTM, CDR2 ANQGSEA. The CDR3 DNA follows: TGCAGCGCCAACGAGGGGGGAACCGGGGAGCTGTTTTTT. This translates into CSANEGGTGELFF.

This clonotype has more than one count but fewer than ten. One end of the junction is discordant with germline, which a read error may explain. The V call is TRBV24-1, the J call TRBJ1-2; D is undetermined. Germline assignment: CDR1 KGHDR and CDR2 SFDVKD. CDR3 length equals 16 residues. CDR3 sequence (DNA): TGTGTCACCAGTGATTCGGCAGCTCTAACTAACTATGGCTACACCTTC. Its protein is CVTSDSAALTNYGYTF.

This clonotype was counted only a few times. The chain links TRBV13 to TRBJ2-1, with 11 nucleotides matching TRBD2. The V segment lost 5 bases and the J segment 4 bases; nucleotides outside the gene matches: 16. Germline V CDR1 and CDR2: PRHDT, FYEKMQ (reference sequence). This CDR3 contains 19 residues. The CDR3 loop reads CASSPINPVAGGLYNEQFF. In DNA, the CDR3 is TGTGCCAGCAGCCCAATAAACCCAGTAGCGGGAGGGTTGTACAATGAGCAGTTCTTC.

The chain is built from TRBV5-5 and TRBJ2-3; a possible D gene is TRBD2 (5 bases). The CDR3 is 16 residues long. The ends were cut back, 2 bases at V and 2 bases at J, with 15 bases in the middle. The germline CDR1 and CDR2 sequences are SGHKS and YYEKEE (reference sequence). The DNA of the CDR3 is TGTGCCAGCAGCTTTAGTTTCGAGGGATACACAGATACGCAGTATTTT. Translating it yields CASSFSFEGYTDTQYF. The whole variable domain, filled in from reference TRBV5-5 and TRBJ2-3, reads DAGVTQSPTHLIKTRGQQVTLRCSPISGHKSVSWYQQVLGQGPQFIFQYYEKEERGRGNFPDRFSARQFPNYSSELNVNALLLGDSALYLCASSFSFEGYTDTQYFGPGTRLTVL.

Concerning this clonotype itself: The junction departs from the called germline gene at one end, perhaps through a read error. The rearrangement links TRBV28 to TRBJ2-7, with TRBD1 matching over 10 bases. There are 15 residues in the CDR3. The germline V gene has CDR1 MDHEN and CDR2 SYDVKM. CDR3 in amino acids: CASSYLGDRGNEQYF. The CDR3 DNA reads TGTGCCAGCAGTTACCTCGGGGACAGGGGAAACGAGCAGTACTTT.

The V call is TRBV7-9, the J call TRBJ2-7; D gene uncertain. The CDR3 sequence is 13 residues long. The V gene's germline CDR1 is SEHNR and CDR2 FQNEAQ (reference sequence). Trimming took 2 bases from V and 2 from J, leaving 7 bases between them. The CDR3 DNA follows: TGTGCCAGCAGCTTAATGGCAGCCTACGAGCAGTACTTC. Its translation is CASSLMAAYEQYF.

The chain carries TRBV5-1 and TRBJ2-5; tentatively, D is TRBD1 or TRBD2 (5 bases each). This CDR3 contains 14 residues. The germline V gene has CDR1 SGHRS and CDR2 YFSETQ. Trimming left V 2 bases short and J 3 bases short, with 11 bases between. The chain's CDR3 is CASSFGTSEETQYF. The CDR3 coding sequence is TGCGCCAGCAGCTTCGGGACCTCAGAAGAGACCCAGTACTTC. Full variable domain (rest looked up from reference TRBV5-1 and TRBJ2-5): KAGVTQTPRYLIKTRGQQVTLSCSPISGHRSVSWYQQTPGQGLQFLFEYFSETQRNKGNFPGRFSGRQFSNSRSEMNVSTLELGDSALYLCASSFGTSEETQYFGPGTRLLVL.

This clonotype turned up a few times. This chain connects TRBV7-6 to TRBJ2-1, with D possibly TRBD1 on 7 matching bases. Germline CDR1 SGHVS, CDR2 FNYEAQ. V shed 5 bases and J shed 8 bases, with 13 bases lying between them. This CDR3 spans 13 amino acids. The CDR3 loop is CASSKDRDYEQFF. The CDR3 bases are TGTGCCAGCAGCAAAGACAGGGACTATGAGCAGTTCTTC.

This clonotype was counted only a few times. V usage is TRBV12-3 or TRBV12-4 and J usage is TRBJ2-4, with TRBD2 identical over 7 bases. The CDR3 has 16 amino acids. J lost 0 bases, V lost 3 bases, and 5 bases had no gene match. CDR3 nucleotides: TGTGCCAGCAGTTTGAGCGGGACCTTAGCCAAAAACATTCAGTACTTC. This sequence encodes CASSLSGTLAKNIQYF.

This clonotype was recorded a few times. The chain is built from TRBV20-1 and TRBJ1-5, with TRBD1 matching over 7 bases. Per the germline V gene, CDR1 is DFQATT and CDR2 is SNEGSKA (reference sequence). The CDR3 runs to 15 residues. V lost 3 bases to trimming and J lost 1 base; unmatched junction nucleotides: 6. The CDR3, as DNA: TGCAGTGCTAGGACCGGGACAGAGAGCAATCAGCCCCAGCATTTT. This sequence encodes CSARTGTESNQPQHF.